This T cell receptor (beta chain) was recorded in a study of response to subunit inactivated influenza vaccine. Overall study findings and caveats: After each seasonal influenza vaccination, few new T cells are recruited, the authors suggested.

With respect to this clonotype: Its specificity is not known.

V was pared by 0 bases and J by 2 bases, with 14 bases between. The CDR3 spans 16 residues. From the RT-PCR reads, TCRdb called clonotypes with MiXCR, one entry per CDR3 protein. The sample yields roughly 630,000 distinct CDR3 sequences, roughly 15% seen once. This clonotype was sampled from a man between 50 and 59 years old who received an inactivated influenza vaccine. This chain links TRBV23-1 with TRBJ2-7, with D unclear. TRBV23-1 is an ORF; its function is uncertain. The sequencing here drew on PBMCs from blood, taken roughly 2 weeks before vaccination. CDR3 sequence: CASSQSWARVPYEQYF. The CDR3 DNA is TGCGCCAGCAGTCAATCCTGGGCCCGGGTTCCCTACGAGCAGTACTTC.